The entry below describes one T cell receptor beta chain. Its target is not known. The data were obtained in a study of blood T cells in healthy people across ages. At least 6 million PBMCs were isolated per sample. Per individual sample, total RNA of at least 6 micrograms was extracted. Then a second PCR, running roughly 7 to 11 cycles, was carried out with a sample-barcoded 5' primer and a J-beta primer mix. The yield of each sample was at least 3 million CDR3-containing paired-end reads. TCRdb passed the 5' RACE reads through MiXCR, listing each CDR3 protein once. The sample has roughly 1,500,000 distinct CDR3 sequences, about 40% seen once. Study-wide points: Strong correlation linked observed beta diversity and percent naive T cells.

The germline V gene has CDR1 SGHDN and CDR2 FVKESK. The CDR3 has 15 amino acids. Trimming shortened V by 4 bases and J by 9 bases, and 19 bases separated the two germline ends. The receptor was derived from a woman aged 18-35 years in good health. What was sequenced was blood. The rearrangement joins TRBV14 to TRBJ2-4; no reliable D call. CDR3 residues: CASSPGRAVSSIQYF. The CDR3 DNA reads TGTGCCAGCAGCCCCGGAAGGGCGGTATCCAGCATTCAGTACTTC.